This T cell receptor beta chain was retrieved from a study of OX40 agonist ivuxolimab in advanced cancers. Study-wide context: Patients took ivuxolimab, an agonistic anti-OX40 (CD134) antibody. Patients in dose escalation had liver, melanoma, kidney or head and neck cancers. Age averaged around 58 years (range 23 to 79), and more than 80% were male.

TCRdb keeps only in-frame clones here, not all; method: immunoSEQ multiplex PCR. The sample records roughly 74,000 clones, 80% to 95% being singletons. Deletions cut 0 bases from V and 1 base from J, with 1 base between. CDR1 and CDR2 (germline): SGHRS, YFSETQ. The CDR3 spans 13 residues. This clone appeared once. Its target is unknown. Whole-study findings and limits: Among T cells, CD8+ cells averaged more expanded clones than CD4+ cells.

This sample comprised CD4+ or CD8+ T cells sorted from blood, obtained in a trial of the OX40 agonist ivuxolimab. This clonotype was obtained from an adult with an advanced solid tumor such as melanoma, head and neck, liver or kidney cancer. The rearrangement joins TRBV5-1 to TRBJ2-2; the D is unclear. The CDR3 here is CASSLGNTGELFF. The CDR3 DNA is TGCGCCAGCAGCTTGGGGAACACCGGGGAGCTGTTTTTT.